The rows below give T cell receptor beta chains drawn from one sample of a study of identical twins. In TCRdb, the 5' RACE reads were re-called with MiXCR into one record per CDR3 protein. The sample yields 1.5 million or so distinct CDR3 sequences, under 35% seen once. Source material: cord blood. Receptor source: a newborn girl in good health. Each CDR3 is given with its conserved first and last residue. Fields, in order: J gene, D gene, clone size, V gene, CDR3 DNA, CDR3 protein. D genes are given only for firm matches. Clone size is given for some rows only: seen once, a few or many times, or a class if the clone is expanded.

j_call: TRBJ2-4
d_call: NA
clone_size: NA
v_call: TRBV4-1
cdr3_nt: TGCGCCAGCAGCCAAGACCAGGGCCTAGAGAGGTTCAATGAGCAGTACTTC
cdr3_aa: CASSQDQGLERFNEQYF

j_call: TRBJ1-5
d_call: TRBD1
clone_size: few
v_call: TRBV2
cdr3_nt: TGTGCCAGCAGAGGACAGGGCGTAAGCAATCAGCCCCAGCATTTT
cdr3_aa: CASRGQGVSNQPQHF

j_call: TRBJ1-1
d_call: NA
clone_size: NA
v_call: TRBV4-2
cdr3_nt: TGTGCCAGCACGTCTTGGGGACTGGGGTCTGAAGCTTTCTTT
cdr3_aa: CASTSWGLGSEAFF

j_call: TRBJ1-5
d_call: TRBD1
clone_size: once
v_call: TRBV12-3/TRBV12-4
cdr3_nt: TGTGCCAGCAGTTCGATCACAGGGGGACAGCCCCAGCATTTT
cdr3_aa: CASSSITGGQPQHF

j_call: TRBJ1-2
d_call: TRBD1
clone_size: NA
v_call: TRBV4-1
cdr3_nt: TGCGCCAGCAGCCCGGGAGGGGGACAGGTCTATGGCTACACCTTC
cdr3_aa: CASSPGGGQVYGYTF

j_call: TRBJ2-1
d_call: TRBD1
clone_size: NA
v_call: TRBV28
cdr3_nt: TGTGCCAGCGCATCCACCGGGACAGGGGGTTATGAGGAGACCCAGTTCTTC
cdr3_aa: CASASTGTGGYEETQFF

j_call: TRBJ1-2
d_call: TRBD1
clone_size: few
v_call: TRBV4-2
cdr3_nt: TGTGCCAGCAGCCAAGCCTGGACAGGGGGCGCCCCGGGCTACACCTTC
cdr3_aa: CASSQAWTGGAPGYTF

j_call: TRBJ2-5
d_call: TRBD2
clone_size: NA
v_call: TRBV4-1
cdr3_nt: TGCGCCAGCAGACTCGGGACTAGCGGCCAAGAGACCCAGTACTTC
cdr3_aa: CASRLGTSGQETQYF

j_call: TRBJ2-7
d_call: TRBD2
clone_size: NA
v_call: TRBV6-6
cdr3_nt: TGTGCCAGCAGTTTAGAACTAGCGGGACGCTACGAGCAGTACTTC
cdr3_aa: CASSLELAGRYEQYF

j_call: TRBJ2-3
d_call: NA
clone_size: NA
v_call: TRBV29-1
cdr3_nt: TGCAGCGGTGTTCTGGGACACCATATTCGAGGCACAGATACGCAGTATTTT
cdr3_aa: CSGVLGHHIRGTDTQYF

j_call: TRBJ2-3
d_call: NA
clone_size: many
v_call: TRBV24-1
cdr3_nt: TGTGCCACCAGTGAAAGCCAGGACTACACAGATACGCAGTATTTT
cdr3_aa: CATSESQDYTDTQYF

j_call: TRBJ2-7
d_call: NA
clone_size: NA
v_call: TRBV20-1
cdr3_nt: TGCAGTGCCAAGGACAGCCCCTACGAGCAGTACTTC
cdr3_aa: CSAKDSPYEQYF

j_call: TRBJ2-7
d_call: NA
clone_size: NA
v_call: TRBV12-3/TRBV12-4
cdr3_nt: TGTGCCAGCAGTCGGGTAGCGTTCTACGAGCAGTACTTC
cdr3_aa: CASSRVAFYEQYF

j_call: TRBJ2-3
d_call: NA
clone_size: many
v_call: TRBV11-2
cdr3_nt: TGTGCCAGCAGCAACGGGGGTTTTAAAGATACGCAGTATTTT
cdr3_aa: CASSNGGFKDTQYF